This T cell receptor beta chain derives from a study of blood T cell repertoires in COVID-19. The age range of participants was 18 to 89 years, with residence in under 30 US areas. Allocation to cohorts depended on clinical history reported by the participants. J was trimmed by 8 bases and V by 5 bases; bases with no gene match: 8. The CDR3 consists of 15 residues. Per the germline V gene, CDR1 is SGHTA and CDR2 is FQGNSA. TCRdb keeps only in-frame clones here, not all; method: immunoSEQ multiplex PCR. Among approximately 200,000 clones listed, 89% were seen once. This sequence joins TRBV7-2 and TRBJ2-7; 14 bases agree with TRBD2. The clonotype was recovered from a woman aged 40 to 50 with acute COVID-19. The sequenced sample consisted of PBMCs or T cells enriched from blood (not recorded which). The CDR3 nucleotides read TGTGCCAGCAGCCCGCCGGGACTAGCGGGAGAACAGCAGTACTTC. It codes for CASSPPGLAGEQQYF.